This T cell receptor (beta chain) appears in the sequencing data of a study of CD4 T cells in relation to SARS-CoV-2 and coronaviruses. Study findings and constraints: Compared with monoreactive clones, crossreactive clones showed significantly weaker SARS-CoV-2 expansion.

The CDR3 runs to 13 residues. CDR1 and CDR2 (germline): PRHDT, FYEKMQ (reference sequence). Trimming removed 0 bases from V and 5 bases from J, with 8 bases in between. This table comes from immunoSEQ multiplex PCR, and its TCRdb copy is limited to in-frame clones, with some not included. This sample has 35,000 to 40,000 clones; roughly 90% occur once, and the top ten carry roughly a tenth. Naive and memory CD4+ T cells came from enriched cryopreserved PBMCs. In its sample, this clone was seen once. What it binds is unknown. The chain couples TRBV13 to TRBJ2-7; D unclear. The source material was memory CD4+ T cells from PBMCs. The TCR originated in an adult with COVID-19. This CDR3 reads CASSLGVSNEQYF. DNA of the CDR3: TGTGCCAGCAGCTTAGGCGTCAGCAACGAGCAGTACTTC.